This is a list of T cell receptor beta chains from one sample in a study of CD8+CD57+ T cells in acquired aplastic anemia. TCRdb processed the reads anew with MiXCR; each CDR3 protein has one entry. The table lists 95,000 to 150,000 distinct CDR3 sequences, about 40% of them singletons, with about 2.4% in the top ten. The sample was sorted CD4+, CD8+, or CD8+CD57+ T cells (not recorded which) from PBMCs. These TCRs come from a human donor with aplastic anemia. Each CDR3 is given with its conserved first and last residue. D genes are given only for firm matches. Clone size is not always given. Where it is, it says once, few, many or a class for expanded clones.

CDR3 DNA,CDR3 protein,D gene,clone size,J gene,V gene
TGTGCCAGCAGGCGGACAGGGGGGCCTAATGAAAAACTGTTTTTT,CASRRTGGPNEKLFF,TRBD1,few,TRBJ1-4,TRBV6-1
TGTGCCAGTAGTATGACAGGGCGCAATGAGCAGTTCTTC,CASSMTGRNEQFF,TRBD1,NA,TRBJ2-1,TRBV19
TGCAGTGCTAGACGCCAGCGGGGGGGCCCGTACTACGAGCAGTACTTC,CSARRQRGGPYYEQYF,TRBD2,many,TRBJ2-7,TRBV20-1
TGCAGCGTGGGGACAGGGAATGAGCAGTTCTTC,CSVGTGNEQFF,TRBD1,once,TRBJ2-1,TRBV29-1
TGTGCCAGTAGAGGGTCCGGGACAGGGGTCTACGAGCAGTACTTC,CASRGSGTGVYEQYF,TRBD1,many,TRBJ2-7,TRBV19
TGTGCCAGCAGTTTAGGAGGAGGGGACGGAACTAACTATGGCTACACCTTC,CASSLGGGDGTNYGYTF,NA,NA,TRBJ1-2,TRBV12-3/TRBV12-4
TGTGCCAGCACCCGACAGCCCCAAGAGACCCAGTACTTC,CASTRQPQETQYF,NA,many,TRBJ2-5,TRBV7-9
TGTGCCATCAGTGGGTCGATCGTTGGTCCCTACACCTTC,CAISGSIVGPYTF,NA,NA,TRBJ1-2,TRBV10-3
TGTGCCAGCAGCGTAGGTCAGGGTAATGAAAAACTGTTTTTT,CASSVGQGNEKLFF,NA,many,TRBJ1-4,TRBV9
TGCGCCAGCAGCTCCATGCCCAACTACGAGCAGTACTTC,CASSSMPNYEQYF,NA,NA,TRBJ2-7,TRBV5-1
TGTGCCAGCAGTTCAAGGGACCTATACGAGCAGTACTTC,CASSSRDLYEQYF,NA,many,TRBJ2-7,TRBV28
TGCGCCAGCAGCCAAAATCCTGGGCTTTTACAGGGAAGTCAGCCCCAGCATTTT,CASSQNPGLLQGSQPQHF,NA,few,TRBJ1-5,TRBV4-1
TGTGCCAGCAGCTTAGGTAGCGGGGGGGCCTTCGATGAGACCCAGTACTTC,CASSLGSGGAFDETQYF,TRBD2,NA,TRBJ2-5,TRBV11-1
TGTGCCAGCAGCTTAGTCGCTGGGGCCAACGTCCTGACTTTC,CASSLVAGANVLTF,NA,NA,TRBJ2-6,TRBV11-2
TGTGCCAGCAGTGAATATGCGGGGATTGGGGTTTCCTACGAGCAGTACTTC,CASSEYAGIGVSYEQYF,NA,NA,TRBJ2-7,TRBV25-1
TGCGCCAGCAGCCAAGATTGGGGACAGTTGGCCTACAATGAGCAGTTCTTC,CASSQDWGQLAYNEQFF,TRBD1,NA,TRBJ2-1,TRBV4-3
TGTGCCATCTCAGGACTAGCGGGACGGGATACGCAGTACTTC,CAISGLAGRDTQYF,TRBD2,NA,TRBJ2-5,TRBV10-3
TGTGCCAGCAGTTGGGGACAGGGTTCCTATGGCTACACCTTC,CASSWGQGSYGYTF,TRBD1,many,TRBJ1-2,TRBV12-3/TRBV12-4
TGTGCCAGCAGCCCCTTAAGAGGGGCCCTGAACACTGAAGCTTTCTTT,CASSPLRGALNTEAFF,NA,NA,TRBJ1-1,TRBV5-5
TGTGCCAGCAGTATCCAAGCAGGATCCGGCGAGCAGTACTTC,CASSIQAGSGEQYF,NA,NA,TRBJ2-7,TRBV10-3
TGTGCCTCTGAATCGGGACTAGCGGACAATGAGCAGTTCTTC,CASESGLADNEQFF,TRBD2,many,TRBJ2-1,TRBV19
TGTGCCAGCAGCCAAGCGAGGGGCACCGGGGAGCTGTTTTTT,CASSQARGTGELFF,NA,many,TRBJ2-2,TRBV14
TGTGCCAGCAGTGAGGAAGGGTTTTACGAGCAGTACTTC,CASSEEGFYEQYF,NA,many,TRBJ2-7,TRBV25-1
TGCGCCAGCAGTGAGGGTAGGAACACTGAAGCTTTCTTT,CASSEGRNTEAFF,NA,many,TRBJ1-1,TRBV10-2
TGTGCCAGCAGCTTCGGGTTGGCCTCTGGAAACACCATATATTTT,CASSFGLASGNTIYF,NA,few,TRBJ1-3,TRBV5-4
TGTGCCAGCAGCTCAGGGGGGCCGACGCAGTATTTT,CASSSGGPTQYF,NA,NA,TRBJ2-3,TRBV7-2
TGCGCCAGCAGCTTGGATCCGGGAGAGGAATCACCCCTCCACTTT,CASSLDPGEESPLHF,NA,many,TRBJ1-6,TRBV5-1
TGTGCCAGCAGTGACAACTATCAAGAGACCCAGTACTTC,CASSDNYQETQYF,NA,NA,TRBJ2-5,TRBV6-1
TGTGCCAGCAAGGGCGAGCGGTCCCAAGAGACTCAGTACTTC,CASKGERSQETQYF,NA,NA,TRBJ2-5,TRBV2